This T cell receptor beta chain was sequenced during a study of cytomegalovirus exposure and HLA in healthy donors. V lost 4 bases to trimming and J lost 5 bases; unmatched junction nucleotides: 7. The CDR3 consists of 15 residues. Germline CDR1 reads LNHDA; CDR2 reads SQIVND (reference sequence). The study ran its PCR with 60 Vbeta and 13 Jbeta primers. The table came from immunoSEQ multiplex PCR; TCRdb's copy has only in-frame clones and leaves some out. The sample has around 110,000 clones, around 62% seen once. The genes are TRBV19 and TRBJ2-5, with 10 bases that match TRBD2. The clonotype comes from a woman aged 35 to 49 in good health and CMV-seropositive. Sequences were obtained from PBMCs. The CDR3 DNA reads TGTGCCAGTAGTAAGGGACTAGCGAGGCCGGAGACCCAGTACTTC. Its translation is CASSKGLARPETQYF.